This T cell receptor (beta chain) stems from a study of CD8+ T cells in alopecia areata (dated by TCRdb to the late 2010s). For context, the study as a whole: Skin from C3H/HeJ donors with spontaneous alopecia (about 6-13 months old) was grafted onto female C3H/HeJ recipients that were roughly 7-10 weeks old. High-throughput TCRbeta sequencing was used to examine T cell clonal expansion in alopecia areata in both the C3H/HeJ mouse model and human patients. Human TCRbeta sequencing covered scalp tissue and sorted CD4+ and CD8+ peripheral blood T cells from patchy and totalis/universalis alopecia areata patients and healthy controls. Scalp clonality was compared across normal scalp (n=4), patchy alopecia areata scalp (n=8), and alopecia totalis/universalis scalp (n=8). RNA was extracted with the PAXgene miRNA kit for fixed scalp, the miRNeasy kit for PBMCs, and the RNeasy kit for mouse skin. Amplification of TCRbeta CDR3 regions was done by immunoSEQ multiplex PCR using 35 Vbeta forward primers and 13 Jbeta reverse primers. What the research found in general, with its limitations: Lesional scalp, especially in alopecia totalis/universalis, showed higher clonality and more expanded CD8+ clones than normal scalp, suggesting antigenic drive. Scalp TCR repertoire analysis is complicated because resident alphabeta T cells in normal human skin are also sequenced, whereas mouse skin is dominated by gammadelta T cells. Compared with mice, TCR sequences shared between patients were less clear, possibly partly because of HLA diversity across the patient population.

Cells from mouse cutaneous lymph nodes were pooled, stained for CD4, CD8alpha, NKG2D, NKG2ACE and other markers, and then sorted on a BD Influx. Libraries were built with the immunoSEQ multiplex PCR assay. RNA was extracted from all samples and reverse transcribed into cDNA as template for TCR sequencing. SuperScript III was used for first-strand cDNA synthesis, primed with a 2:1 mix of oligo-dT and random hexamers. A synthetic immune receptor repertoire was used to measure amplification bias, and any remaining bias was corrected computationally. Libraries were sequenced on Illumina HiSeq with 60 bp reads covering the CDR3, read from J toward V. Per the source publication's procedure: Raw reads were preprocessed to remove errors, and CDR3 was defined according to IMGT conventions as the region from the conserved cysteine to phenylalanine. To get clonality, Shannon entropy was normalized by log2 of the number of productive unique TCRs and the result was subtracted from 1. Scalp TCRbeta sequences were cross-referenced with sorted blood CD4 and CD8 repertoires so that the CD4 or CD8 identity of scalp clones could be inferred. TCRdb limited this immuneACCESS table to in-frame rearrangements with V and J called. A share of clones is missing; checked studies link under half to unresolved V genes, and the rest is unexplained. That table is the source of V, J and clone size, and D and trimming were worked out from the DNA. Here the sample lists more than 250,000 clones, none seen once only. 0.9% to 1.5% of the sample rests with the top ten.

Turning to this clone: Its specific antigen is unknown. Gene labels and germline sequences for this entry follow the mouse. The observed sequence ends 4 residues before the CDR3 terminus, with the missing tail filled in from the germline J gene.

The CDR3 covers 16 residues, taking in both the cysteine and the phenylalanine. Part of the CDR3 DNA is given, 36 bases translated from base 1. At the junction V is shortened by 0 bases and J by 3 bases; bases outside the gene matches: 4. The CDR1 and CDR2 encoded by the germline V gene (reference sequence) are LGHNA and YNLKQL. Recombination connected TRBV5 to TRBJ2-1, with 8 middle bases fitting TRBD2. The origin of this receptor is a C3H/HeJ mouse with alopecia areata. Regarding MHC type, mice of this strain are H2-k. The sequencing input was CD4+ T cells sorted from a lymph node. The CDR3 in this case is CASSQDPGGAYAEQFF. The CDR3 DNA, read in part, is TGTGCCAGCAGCCAAGATCCGGGGGGGGCCTATGCT.